This TCR beta chain was identified during a study of neurological immune-mediated disorders. This clonotype was counted at least ten times. MiXCR, run by TCRdb on the 5' RACE reads, gives a single entry per CDR3 protein. Among 25,000 to 35,000 distinct CDR3 sequences listed, 1.5% were seen once. Germline CDR1 and CDR2: SGHRS and YFSETQ. Between the trimmed V and J ends, which lost 4 bases and 4 bases, there was a span of 15 bases. The CDR3 extends over 14 amino acids. The sequence was collected from a woman younger than 45 with multiple sclerosis. This chain uses TRBV5-1 with TRBJ2-7; D unclear. The source material was PBMCs. CDR3 DNA: TGCGCCAGCAGCCCGGCAAGCACAGCGTACGAGCAGTACTTC. It translates to CASSPASTAYEQYF.